The 11 T cell receptor beta chains given below trace back to one sample, sequenced in a study of blood T cell repertoires in COVID-19 (dated by TCRdb to the early 2020s). The method behind the library was the immunoSEQ multiplex PCR assay. TCRdb holds this immuneACCESS table with in-frame rearrangements only. Some clones are missing; in checked studies, unresolved V genes explain under half, and the rest has no known cause. The sample records approximately 140,000 clones, roughly 85% of which are singletons. Together, the top ten hold around 3.5% of the sample. The sample taken for sequencing was peripheral blood. The receptors come from a man aged 65 to 79 with acute or convalescent COVID-19.

Concerning this clone itself: This sample includes further DNA sequences coding for the same CDR3. V gene TRBV9 combines with J gene TRBJ1-3; D unresolved. CDR1 is SGDLS, CDR2 YYNGEE, per germline. The CDR3 contains 14 residues. V lost 0 bases and J 4 bases, leaving 8 bases between the germline ends. This CDR3 reads CASSVGGQGNTIYF. The DNA for the CDR3 is TGTGCCAGCAGCGTAGGAGGGCAGGGAAACACCATATATTTT. The full variable domain, in which reference TRBV9 and TRBJ1-3 provide the parts outside the CDR3, is DSGVTQTPKHLITATGQRVTLRCSPRSGDLSVYWYQQSLDQGLQFLIQYYNGEERAKGNILERFSAQQFPDLHSELNLSSLELGDSALYFCASSVGGQGNTIYFGEGSWLTVV.

V and J are TRBV5-1 and TRBJ2-7; 10 bases are a match to TRBD1. Looked up from germline, CDR1 is SGHRS and CDR2 is YFSETQ. This CDR3 is 13 amino acids long. The V segment lost 5 bases and the J segment 2 bases; nucleotides outside the gene matches: 1. CDR3 coding DNA: TGCGCCAGCAGTGGACAGGGGGCCTACGAGCAGTACTTC. Amino acid sequence: CASSGQGAYEQYF.

This chain connects TRBV28 to TRBJ1-1; possibly TRBD1 for D (5 bases). Germline V CDR1 and CDR2: MDHEN, SYDVKM. V lost 2 bases, J lost 1 base, and 8 bases lay in between. CDR3 length equals 14 residues. For the CDR3, the DNA is TGTGCCAGCAGTTTAGGGGGGGAGAACACTGAAGCTTTCTTT. Its translation is CASSLGGENTEAFF.

This sequence joins TRBV27 and TRBJ1-1; TRBD1 agrees at 10 bases. The length of the CDR3 is 15 residues. J gave up 7 bases and V 2 bases, and 7 bases lay outside the gene matches. Looked up from germline, CDR1 is MNHEY and CDR2 is SMNVEV (reference sequence). The CDR3 DNA sequence: TGTGCCAGCAGTTTAGACGGGACAGGGGATTTTGAAGCTTTCTTT. This translates into CASSLDGTGDFEAFF.

The chain links TRBV9 to TRBJ1-3; 10 bases are a match to TRBD1. Germline V CDR1 and CDR2: SGDLS, YYNGEE. The J segment lost 3 bases and the V segment lost 4 bases, leaving 7 bases of the junction unmatched. The CDR3 loop spans 16 amino acids. CDR3 protein: CASSPGQGGFGNTIYF. The CDR3 nucleotides are TGTGCCAGCAGCCCAGGACAGGGGGGATTTGGAAACACCATATATTTT.

This rearrangement joins TRBV2 to TRBJ2-2, with a possible D match to TRBD1 (5 bases). In germline, CDR1 is SNHLY, CDR2 FYNNEI. The CDR3 loop spans 15 amino acids. V gave up 8 bases and J gave up 2 bases, with 15 bases separating them. This chain's CDR3 is CASGRTRTNTGELFF. CDR3 DNA: TGTGCCAGCGGAAGGACAAGAACTAACACCGGGGAGCTGTTTTTT.

The J gene is TRBJ2-1, the V gene TRBV9, with TRBD2 matching over 12 bases. The trim removed 4 bases at V and 1 base at J, leaving 3 bases unmatched. CDR3 size: 16 residues. CDR1 and CDR2 (germline): SGDLS, YYNGEE. The CDR3, as DNA: TGTGCCAGCAGCTATACTAGCGGGAGGTCCTACAATGAGCAGTTCTTC. The encoded protein is CASSYTSGRSYNEQFF.

The V and J genes are TRBV7-2 and TRBJ2-7, with TRBD2 matching over 10 bases. The ends lost 5 bases at V and 5 bases at J; junction bases unmatched: 9. The germline gives CDR1 SGHTA, CDR2 FQGNSA. The CDR3 runs 15 residues. CDR3 amino acids: CASSTGHSGRNEQYF. The DNA of the CDR3 is TGTGCCAGCAGCACCGGGCATAGCGGGAGGAACGAGCAGTACTTC.

The chain has TRBV7-3 and TRBJ2-5; TRBD2 agrees at 9 bases. CDR1 is SGHTA and CDR2 is FQGTGA in the germline V gene. V shed 3 bases and J 1 base; nucleotides not matched to a gene: 0. CDR3 size: 14 residues. The CDR3 is CASSLTSGQETQYF. In DNA, the CDR3 is TGTGCCAGCAGCTTGACTAGCGGCCAAGAGACCCAGTACTTC.

This clone was recorded a few times. This chain links TRBV27 with TRBJ1-1; D unresolved. This CDR3 region has 14 residues. The V gene lost 4 bases and the J gene lost 0 bases, with 9 bases spanning the gap. Per the germline V gene, CDR1 is MNHEY and CDR2 is SMNVEV (reference sequence). Written as DNA, the CDR3 is TGTGCCAGCAGTTGGGCGGGTTTGAACACTGAAGCTTTCTTT. Translating it yields CASSWAGLNTEAFF.

The chain recombines TRBV12-3 or TRBV12-4 with TRBJ1-2; 9 nucleotides line up with TRBD1. CDR3 length: 13 residues. V lost 5 bases and J lost 3; bases outside the gene matches: 1. The CDR3 region is CASSRDRDYGYTF. The DNA for the CDR3 is TGTGCCAGCAGTCGGGACAGGGACTATGGCTACACCTTC.